The 14 T cell receptor beta chains presented below share a single source sample, sequenced in a study of vaccination and CD4 T cells after COVID-19. This sample's time point: late sampling 161 to 241 days after vaccination in a few convalescent patients. In TCRdb, the PCR reads were re-called with MiXCR into one record per CDR3 protein. Of 30,000 or so distinct CDR3 sequences listed, 50% are singletons. The source material was CD4+ T cells from blood, sampled about 7 months after SARS-CoV-2 vaccination. The receptor set was obtained from a human donor who had recovered from COVID-19.

The chain recombines TRBV4-2 with TRBJ2-5; D is unresolved. Germline lookup yields CDR1 LGHNA and CDR2 YNFKEQ. This CDR3 is 12 amino acids long. The ends were cut back, 0 bases at V and 2 bases at J, with 1 base in the middle. The CDR3 DNA reads as TGTGCCAGCAGCCAAGATCAAGAGACCCAGTACTTC. Translating gives CASSQDQETQYF.

V is TRBV6-1 and J is TRBJ2-3; a weak D match, TRBD1 (6 bases). The CDR3 runs 16 residues. Deletions cut 7 bases from V and 4 bases from J, with 21 bases between. The V gene's germline CDR1 is MNHNS and CDR2 SASEGT. CDR3 DNA: TGTGCCAGCACCCTCCAGGTGGGGGCTGATGCAGATACGCAGTATTTT. This translates into CASTLQVGADADTQYF.

This clonotype has just a few counts. V usage is TRBV6-1 and J usage is TRBJ1-5; D perhaps matches TRBD1 (6 bases). Per the germline V gene, CDR1 is MNHNS and CDR2 is SASEGT. The CDR3 contains 14 residues. The V end was cut by 6 bases, the J end by 2 bases, with 11 bases between. CDR3 sequence (DNA): TGTGCCAGCAGGCCTCCAGGGGGCAATCAGCCCCAGCATTTT. It translates to CASRPPGGNQPQHF.

The chain links TRBV28 to TRBJ1-5, with D possibly being TRBD1 (6 bases). CDR3 size: 16 residues. Germline assignment: CDR1 MDHEN and CDR2 SYDVKM. V dropped 3 bases and J dropped 4 bases, with 16 bases sitting between them. As DNA, the CDR3 is TGTGCCAGCAGTTTCTCCCGGAGGGGGATTAATCAGCCCCAGCATTTT. Its translation is CASSFSRRGINQPQHF.

The chain joins TRBV27 to TRBJ2-3; 12 bases map to TRBD2. Germline CDR1 MNHEY, CDR2 SMNVEV (reference sequence). CDR3 length: 18 amino acids. J was trimmed by 1 base and V by 6 bases; bases with no gene match: 11. The CDR3 protein is CASRTWTSGEGGTDTQYF. As DNA, the CDR3 is TGTGCCAGCAGAACCTGGACTAGCGGGGAGGGAGGCACAGATACGCAGTATTTT.

This clonotype was recorded a few times. The CDR3 nucleotides are TGCAGTGCTATTTCGGAGAGGCAGCCCCAGCATTTT. This translates into CSAISERQPQHF. The chain recombines TRBV20-1 with TRBJ1-5; D is ambiguous. The CDR3 is made up of 12 amino acids. The germline CDR1 and CDR2 sequences are DFQATT and SNEGSKA (reference sequence). The germline V and J ends were trimmed by 4 bases and 7 bases, with 11 bases remaining between them.

J is TRBJ1-1 and V is TRBV10-3, with no clear D. The CDR3 has 13 residues. Germline V CDR1 and CDR2: ENHRY, SYGVKD. The V end lost 2 bases, the J end lost 6 bases, and 10 bases lay between the germline ends. Written as DNA, the CDR3 is TGTGCCATCAGTGAGGCATTGATCGCTGAAGCTTTCTTT. It specifies CAISEALIAEAFF.

V usage is TRBV6-2 or TRBV6-3 and J usage is TRBJ1-5; D possibly corresponds to TRBD1 (5 bases). The germline V gene has CDR1 MNHEY and CDR2 SVGEGT. The CDR3 is 14 residues long. The ends were cut back, 0 bases at V and 7 bases at J, with 10 bases in the middle. This chain's CDR3 is CASSYSGGGQPQHF. In DNA form, the CDR3 reads TGTGCCAGCAGTTACTCTGGGGGAGGACAGCCCCAGCATTTT.

This chain connects TRBV29-1 to TRBJ2-7, with a weak D call TRBD2 (5 bases). V gave up 4 bases and J gave up 2 bases, with 9 bases separating them. CDR3 length equals 12 residues. Germline V gene sequence: CDR1 SQVTM, CDR2 ANQGSEA. The CDR3 DNA is TGCAGCGTTGGTGACGGGGCCTACGAGCAGTACTTC. Its translation: CSVGDGAYEQYF.

The rearrangement uses TRBV20-1 and TRBJ2-2, with D perhaps assigned TRBD1 or TRBD2 (5 bases each). Germline CDR1 and CDR2: DFQATT and SNEGSKA (reference sequence). Between the trimmed V and J ends, which lost 0 bases and 6 bases, there was a span of 17 bases. This CDR3 has 16 amino acids. The CDR3 nucleotides are TGCAGTGCTAGAGAGTACTCCACGGGACCCCCCGGGGAGCTGTTTTTT. Translated, it gives CSAREYSTGPPGELFF.

The chain combines TRBV7-3 with TRBJ2-5; 7 bases agree with TRBD2. After removal of 5 bases from V and 4 bases from J, the junction contained 7 bases not matched to a gene. This CDR3 spans 14 amino acids. Germline lookup yields CDR1 SGHTA and CDR2 FQGTGA. CDR3 DNA: TGTGCCAGCAGCCGAGCGGGAATTGGAGAGACCCAGTACTTC. Protein product: CASSRAGIGETQYF.

The chain recombines TRBV6-1 with TRBJ1-3; 8 nucleotides line up with TRBD1. Germline CDR1 MNHNS, CDR2 SASEGT. After removal of 6 bases from V and 3 bases from J, the junction contained 7 bases not matched to a gene. This CDR3 is 15 amino acids long. The CDR3 loop reads CASRQDRVYGNTIYF. CDR3 DNA: TGTGCCAGCAGACAGGACAGGGTTTATGGAAACACCATATATTTT.

The chain uses TRBV10-3 and TRBJ2-1, with 9 bases fitting TRBD1. Germline V gene lookup returns CDR1 ENHRY and CDR2 SYGVKD. The CDR3 consists of 19 residues. J gave up 4 bases and V 10 bases, and 23 bases lay outside the gene matches. CDR3 region: CATAGTGMGEGALYNEQFF. Written as DNA, the CDR3 is TGTGCCACCGCTGGGACAGGGATGGGGGAGGGCGCTTTGTACAATGAGCAGTTCTTC.

The V call is TRBV28, the J call TRBJ1-5; D is perhaps TRBD1 (5 bases). The V end was cut by 4 bases, the J end by 5 bases, with 15 bases between. Per germline, CDR1 MDHEN and CDR2 SYDVKM. The CDR3 is made up of 15 amino acids. CDR3 loop: CASSSVGASYQPQHF. In DNA form, the CDR3 reads TGTGCCAGCAGTTCGGTAGGGGCCAGCTATCAGCCCCAGCATTTT.